The 5 T cell receptor beta chains below come from one sample, sequenced in a study of T cells in localized non-small cell lung cancer. TCRdb's copy holds only in-frame clones and misses some; the assay was immunoSEQ multiplex PCR. The sample lists around 69,000 clones; 75% to 90% were seen once. Material: peripheral blood, obtained before any cancer treatment. The source of these receptors is a woman aged 40-75 years with stage I lung adenocarcinoma.

The chain uses TRBV19 and TRBJ1-1; D is perhaps TRBD1 (5 bases). Trimming pared 5 bases from V and 6 bases from J, leaving 16 bases between. The germline CDR1 and CDR2 sequences are LNHDA and SQIVND (reference sequence). The CDR3 has 14 amino acids. The CDR3 bases are TGTGCCAGTAGTCCGCGGGGAGGGGCACCTGAAGCTTTCTTT. This gives the protein CASSPRGGAPEAFF.

This clone has a handful of counts. This chain links TRBV7-2 with TRBJ1-2, with a possible D match to TRBD1 (6 bases). This CDR3 is 15 amino acids long. Deletions cut 3 bases from V and 2 bases from J, with 13 bases between. Germline V gene sequence: CDR1 SGHTA, CDR2 FQGNSA. CDR3 in DNA: TGTGCCAGCAGCTTGAACAGGGACCTCAACTATGGCTACACCTTC. Translating it yields CASSLNRDLNYGYTF.

V usage is TRBV7-8 and J usage is TRBJ2-2, with TRBD2 identical over 12 bases. The CDR3 has 19 residues. From germline, CDR1 is SGHVS and CDR2 FQNEAQ. V was clipped by 3 bases and J by 2 bases; unmatched bases: 10. CDR3 amino acids: CASSLKTSGRNRNTGELFF. Here the CDR3 DNA reads TGTGCCAGCAGCTTGAAGACTAGCGGGAGAAACAGAAACACCGGGGAGCTGTTTTTT.

The V call is TRBV4-2, the J call TRBJ2-2; 8 positions match TRBD2. V lost 3 bases to trimming and J lost 6 bases; unmatched junction nucleotides: 12. CDR3 size: 17 residues. Germline CDR1 and CDR2: LGHNA and YNFKEQ. CDR3 loop: CASSHPAGVIVAGELFF. The DNA of the CDR3 is TGTGCCAGCAGCCATCCAGCGGGAGTAATAGTAGCCGGGGAGCTGTTTTTT.

This rearrangement joins TRBV4-3 to TRBJ2-1, with 10 bases that match TRBD2. The CDR3 is 16 amino acids. Trimming cost V 1 base and J 9 bases; bases outside gene matches: 9. Germline V gives CDR1 LGHNA, CDR2 YSLEER. This chain's CDR3 is CASSQGLAGEFSEQFF. CDR3 nucleotide sequence: TGCGCCAGCAGCCAAGGGCTAGCGGGAGAATTCAGTGAGCAGTTCTTC.